This TCR beta chain was profiled in a study of T cell responses to AZD1222 COVID-19 vaccine. Sequenced by immunoSEQ multiplex PCR; TCRdb stores in-frame clones only, minus some. In the table there are approximately 190,000 clones, roughly 88% of which are singletons. V was trimmed by 4 bases and J by 4 bases, leaving 17 bases between them. Germline CDR1 reads SGDLS; CDR2 reads YYNGEE. The length of the CDR3 is 15 residues. V gene TRBV9 combines with J gene TRBJ1-2; TRBD1 might be the D (5 bases). The sequences come from peripheral blood, collected on day 0 of AZD1222 vaccination. The source is an adult in good health. Here the CDR3 DNA reads TGTGCCAGCAGCCCTCGACCCGGGACGACCTATGGCTACACCTTC. Encoded protein: CASSPRPGTTYGYTF.